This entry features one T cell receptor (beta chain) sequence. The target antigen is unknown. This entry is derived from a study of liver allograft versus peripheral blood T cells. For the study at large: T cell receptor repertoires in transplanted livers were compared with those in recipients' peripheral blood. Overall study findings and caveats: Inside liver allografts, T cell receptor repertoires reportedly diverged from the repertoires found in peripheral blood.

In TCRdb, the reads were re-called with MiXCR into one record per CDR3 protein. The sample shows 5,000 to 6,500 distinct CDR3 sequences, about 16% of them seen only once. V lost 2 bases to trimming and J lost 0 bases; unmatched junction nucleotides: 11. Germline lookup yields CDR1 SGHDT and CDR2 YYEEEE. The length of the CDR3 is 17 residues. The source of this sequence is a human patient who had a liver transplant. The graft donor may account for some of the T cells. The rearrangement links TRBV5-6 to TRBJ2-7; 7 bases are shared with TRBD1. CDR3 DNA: TGTGCCAGCAGCTTCCCCTCCGACAGGGAAGGCTCCTACGAGCAGTACTTC. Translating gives CASSFPSDREGSYEQYF. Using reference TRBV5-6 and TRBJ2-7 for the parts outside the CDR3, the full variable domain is DAGVTQSPTHLIKTRGQQVTLRCSPKSGHDTVSWYQQALGQGPQFIFQYYEEEERQRGNFPDRFSGHQFPNYSSELNVNALLLGDSALYLCASSFPSDREGSYEQYFGPGTRLTVT.